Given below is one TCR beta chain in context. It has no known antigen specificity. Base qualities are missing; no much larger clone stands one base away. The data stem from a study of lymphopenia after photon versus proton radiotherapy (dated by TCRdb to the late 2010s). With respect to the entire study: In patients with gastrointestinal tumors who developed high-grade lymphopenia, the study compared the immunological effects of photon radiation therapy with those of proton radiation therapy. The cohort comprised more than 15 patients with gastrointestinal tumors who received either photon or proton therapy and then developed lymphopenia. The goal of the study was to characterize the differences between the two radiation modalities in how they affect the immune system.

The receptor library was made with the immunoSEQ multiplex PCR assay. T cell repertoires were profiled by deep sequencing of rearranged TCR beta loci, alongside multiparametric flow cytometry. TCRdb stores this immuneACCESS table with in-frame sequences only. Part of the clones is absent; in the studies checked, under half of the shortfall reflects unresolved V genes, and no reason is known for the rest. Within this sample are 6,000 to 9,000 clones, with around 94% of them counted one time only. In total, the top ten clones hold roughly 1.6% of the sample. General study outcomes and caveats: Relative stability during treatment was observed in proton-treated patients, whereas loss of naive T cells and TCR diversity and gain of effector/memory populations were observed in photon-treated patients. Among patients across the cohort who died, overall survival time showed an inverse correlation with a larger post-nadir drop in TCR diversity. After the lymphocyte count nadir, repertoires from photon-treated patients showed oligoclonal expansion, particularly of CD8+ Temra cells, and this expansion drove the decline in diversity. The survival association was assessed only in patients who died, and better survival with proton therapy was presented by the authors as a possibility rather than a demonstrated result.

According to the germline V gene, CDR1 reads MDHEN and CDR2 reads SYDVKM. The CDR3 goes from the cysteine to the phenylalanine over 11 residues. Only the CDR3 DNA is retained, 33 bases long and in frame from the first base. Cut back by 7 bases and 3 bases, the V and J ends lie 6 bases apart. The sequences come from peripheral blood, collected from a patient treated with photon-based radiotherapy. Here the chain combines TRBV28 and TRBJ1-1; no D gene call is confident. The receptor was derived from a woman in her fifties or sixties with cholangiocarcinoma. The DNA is TGTGCCAGCATCCTTTACACTGAAGCTTTCTTT. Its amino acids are CASILYTEAFF.